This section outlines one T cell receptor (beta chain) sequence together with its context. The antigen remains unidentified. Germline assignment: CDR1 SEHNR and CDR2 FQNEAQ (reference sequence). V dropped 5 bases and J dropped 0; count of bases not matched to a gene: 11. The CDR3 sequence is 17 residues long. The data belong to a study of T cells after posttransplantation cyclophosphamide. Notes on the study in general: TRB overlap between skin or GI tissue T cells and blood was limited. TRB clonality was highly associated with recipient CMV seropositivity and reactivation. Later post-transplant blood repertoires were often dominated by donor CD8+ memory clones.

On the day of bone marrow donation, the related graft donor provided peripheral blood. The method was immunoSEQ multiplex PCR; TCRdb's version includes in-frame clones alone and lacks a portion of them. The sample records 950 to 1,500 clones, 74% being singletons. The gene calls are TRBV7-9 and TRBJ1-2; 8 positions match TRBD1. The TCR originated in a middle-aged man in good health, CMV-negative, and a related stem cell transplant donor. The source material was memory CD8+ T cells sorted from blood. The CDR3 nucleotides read TGTGCCAGCAGCCCAATACTCGGGACAGGCGCTAACTATGGCTACACCTTC. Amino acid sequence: CASSPILGTGANYGYTF.